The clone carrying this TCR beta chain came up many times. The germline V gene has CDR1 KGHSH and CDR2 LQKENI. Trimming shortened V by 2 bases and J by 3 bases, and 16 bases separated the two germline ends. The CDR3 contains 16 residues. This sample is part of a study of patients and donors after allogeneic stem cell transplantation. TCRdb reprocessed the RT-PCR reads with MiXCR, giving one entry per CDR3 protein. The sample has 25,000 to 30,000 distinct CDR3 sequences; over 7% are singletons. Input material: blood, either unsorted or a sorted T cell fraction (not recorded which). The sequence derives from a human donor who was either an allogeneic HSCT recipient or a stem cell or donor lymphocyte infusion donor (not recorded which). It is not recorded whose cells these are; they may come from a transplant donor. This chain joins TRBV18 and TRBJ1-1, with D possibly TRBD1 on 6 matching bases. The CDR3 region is CASSPRGRNSDTEAFF. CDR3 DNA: TGTGCCAGCTCACCAAGGGGGAGAAACAGCGACACTGAAGCTTTCTTT.